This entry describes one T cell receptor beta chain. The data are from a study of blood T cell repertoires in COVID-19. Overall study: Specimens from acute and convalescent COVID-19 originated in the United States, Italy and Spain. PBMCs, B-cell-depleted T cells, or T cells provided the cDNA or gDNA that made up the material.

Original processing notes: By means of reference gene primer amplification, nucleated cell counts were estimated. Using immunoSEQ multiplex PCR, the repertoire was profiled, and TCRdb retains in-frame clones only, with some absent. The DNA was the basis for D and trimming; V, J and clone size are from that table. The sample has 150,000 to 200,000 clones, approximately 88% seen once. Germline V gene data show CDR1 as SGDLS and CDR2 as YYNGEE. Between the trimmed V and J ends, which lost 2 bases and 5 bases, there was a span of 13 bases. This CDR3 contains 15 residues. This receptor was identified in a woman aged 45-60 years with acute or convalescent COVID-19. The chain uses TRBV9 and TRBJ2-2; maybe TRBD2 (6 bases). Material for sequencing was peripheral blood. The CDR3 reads CASSVSGGRTGELFF. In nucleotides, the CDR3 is TGTGCCAGCAGCGTGTCCGGAGGGAGGACCGGGGAGCTGTTTTTT.